This passage covers 24 T cell receptor beta chains from one sample sequenced in a study of cytomegalovirus exposure and HLA in healthy donors. Sequencing used immunoSEQ multiplex PCR; TCRdb keeps in-frame clones, though not all of them. The sample has about 160,000 clones, about 86% seen once. The sequencing input was PBMCs. The receptors here all came from a woman in her late teens or twenties in good health and CMV-seronegative.

The chain combines TRBV25-1 with TRBJ1-5; TRBD1 might be the D (5 bases). This CDR3 is built from 13 residues. Per the germline V gene, CDR1 is MGHDK and CDR2 is SYGVNS. V lost 5 bases to trimming and J lost 7 bases, with 12 bases between them. CDR3 loop: CASSRAQGQPQHF. As DNA, the CDR3 is TGTGCCAGCAGTAGAGCCCAGGGCCAGCCCCAGCATTTT.

The V call is TRBV15, the J call TRBJ2-5; 7 bases line up with TRBD1. This CDR3 comprises 11 residues. Germline values: CDR1 LNHNV, CDR2 YYDKDF (reference sequence). V dropped 9 bases and J dropped 5; count of bases not matched to a gene: 3. DNA for the CDR3: TGTGCCACAGGGGGCTGGGAGACCCAGTACTTC. As protein: CATGGWETQYF.

The rearrangement joins TRBV18 to TRBJ2-7; 8 bases line up with TRBD1. This CDR3 is 16 amino acids long. Germline lookup yields CDR1 KGHSH and CDR2 LQKENI. The V gene end was trimmed by 0 bases and the J gene end by 1 base; junction bases not matched to a gene: 5. The CDR3 loop is CASSPPVTGGSYEQYF. The CDR3 DNA reads as TGTGCCAGCTCACCACCTGTCACAGGGGGATCCTACGAGCAGTACTTC.

This chain joins TRBV27 and TRBJ2-3; 9 positions agree with TRBD2. Germline CDR1 MNHEY, CDR2 SMNVEV (reference sequence). The CDR3 contains 15 residues. Losses at the gene ends were 0 bases for V and 4 bases for J; bases not matched to a gene: 2. CDR3 sequence reads: CASSLSSGGADTQYF. The CDR3, as DNA: TGTGCCAGCAGTTTATCTAGCGGGGGAGCAGATACGCAGTATTTT.

The gene calls are TRBV30 and TRBJ2-7, with D possibly matching TRBD2 (7 bases). CDR3 length: 15 amino acids. Deletions cut 4 bases from V and 7 bases from J, with 23 bases between. CDR1 and CDR2 (germline): GTSNPN, SVGIG (reference sequence). CDR3 nucleotide sequence: TGTGCCTGGACCACGGGGAGGGGGGCAGGCAGAGAGCAGTACTTC. Translated: CAWTTGRGAGREQYF.

The V and J genes are TRBV2 and TRBJ2-1; maybe TRBD2 (6 bases). The V end lost 4 bases, the J end lost 5 bases, and 9 bases lay between the germline ends. Germline CDR1 and CDR2: SNHLY and FYNNEI. There are 13 residues in the CDR3. The CDR3 nucleotides read TGTGCCAGCAGTGTTTCTAGCGACAATGAGCAGTTCTTC. It specifies CASSVSSDNEQFF. The full variable domain, in which reference TRBV2 and TRBJ2-1 provide the parts outside the CDR3, is EPEVTQTPSHQVTQMGQEVILRCVPISNHLYFYWYRQILGQKVEFLVSFYNNEISEKSEIFDDQFSVERPDGSNFTLKIRSTKLEDSAMYFCASSVSSDNEQFFGPGTRLTVL.

V usage is TRBV10-1 and J usage is TRBJ2-7, with 14 bases fitting TRBD2. This CDR3 contains 15 residues. J lost 4 bases, V lost 5 bases, and 4 bases had no gene match. The germline V gene encodes CDR1 WNHNN and CDR2 SYGVQD (reference sequence). The CDR3 DNA reads TGCGCCAGCAGTCCGGGACTAGCGGGAGTTTACGAGCAGTACTTC. Its translation is CASSPGLAGVYEQYF.

This clone has a handful of counts. The chain has TRBV7-9 and TRBJ1-5, with 7 positions matching TRBD1. Germline trimming cut 11 bases from V and 4 bases from J; bases unmatched to any gene: 5. Germline V CDR1 and CDR2: SEHNR, FQNEAQ (reference sequence). This CDR3 spans 12 amino acids. For the CDR3, the DNA is TGTGCCGGGTCGACAGGGAATCAGCCCCAGCATTTT. This translates into CAGSTGNQPQHF.

This clone occurred a few times. The chain employs TRBV29-1 and TRBJ1-2; D possibly corresponds to TRBD1 (5 bases). The CDR3 has 12 amino acids. V lost 7 bases to trimming and J lost 2 bases, with 11 bases between them. Germline lookup yields CDR1 SQVTM and CDR2 ANQGSEA. The CDR3 nucleotides are TGCAGCGCACAGGACGGGAACTATGGCTACACCTTC. Translated, it gives CSAQDGNYGYTF.

The chain recombines TRBV28 with TRBJ2-5; D not resolved. The CDR3 loop spans 16 amino acids. Trimming took off 7 bases at V and 0 bases at J, with 18 bases between the two ends. CDR1 is MDHEN and CDR2 is SYDVKM in the germline V gene. CDR3 loop: CASNPLEGGYQETQYF. CDR3 in DNA: TGTGCCAGCAACCCCCTTGAAGGCGGATACCAAGAGACCCAGTACTTC.

This clone was picked up a small number of times. The chain has TRBV7-9 and TRBJ1-2, with a possible D match to TRBD1 (5 bases). With 1 base removed from V and 4 bases from J, the gap between germline ends came to 10 bases. The CDR3 runs to 14 residues. Germline CDR1 and CDR2: SEHNR and FQNEAQ (reference sequence). This CDR3 is CASSLGGNSYGYTF. The CDR3 DNA reads as TGTGCCAGCAGCTTAGGGGGCAACTCCTATGGCTACACCTTC.

This chain connects TRBV5-6 to TRBJ1-4; TRBD1 is a possible D gene (5 bases). CDR1 is SGHDT, CDR2 YYEEEE, per germline. Trimming took 2 bases from V and 8 from J, leaving 19 bases between them. The length of the CDR3 is 16 residues. DNA for the CDR3: TGTGCCAGCAGCTTCTTGGTACGGCAGGGCGGAGAAAAACTGTTTTTT. This codes for CASSFLVRQGGEKLFF. The entire variable domain, with the rest obtained from reference TRBV5-6 and TRBJ1-4, is as follows: DAGVTQSPTHLIKTRGQQVTLRCSPKSGHDTVSWYQQALGQGPQFIFQYYEEEERQRGNFPDRFSGHQFPNYSSELNVNALLLGDSALYLCASSFLVRQGGEKLFFGSGTQLSVL.

This clone has just one count. This sequence joins TRBV2 and TRBJ2-2; 9 positions match TRBD2. V lost 5 bases and J lost 6; bases outside the gene matches: 10. CDR3 length: 16 amino acids. Germline CDR1 reads SNHLY; CDR2 reads FYNNEI. The CDR3 reads CASSPRSGRLPGELFF. The CDR3 DNA reads TGTGCCAGCAGTCCCAGAAGCGGGAGGCTACCCGGGGAGCTGTTTTTT.

This chain joins TRBV15 and TRBJ2-7; 7 nucleotides align to TRBD2. The germline V gene encodes CDR1 LNHNV and CDR2 YYDKDF (reference sequence). This CDR3 spans 15 amino acids. V lost 3 bases and J lost 5; bases outside the gene matches: 10. This CDR3 reads CATSRGLGGDHEQYF. In DNA, the CDR3 is TGTGCCACCAGCAGGGGGCTGGGAGGGGACCACGAGCAGTACTTC.

The J gene is TRBJ2-3, the V gene TRBV7-9, with 13 bases matching TRBD2. With 5 bases clipped from V and 1 base from J, the junction kept 9 bases outside the gene matches. CDR1 is SEHNR and CDR2 is FQNEAQ in the germline V gene (reference sequence). CDR3 length equals 18 residues. This chain's CDR3 is CASSQTSGGTIRTDTQYF. The DNA of the CDR3 is TGTGCCAGCAGCCAGACTAGCGGGGGGACCATTCGCACAGATACGCAGTATTTT.

The rearrangement uses TRBV30 and TRBJ1-2; 8 bases are shared with TRBD1. V lost 2 bases to trimming and J lost 8 bases; unmatched junction nucleotides: 28. The germline CDR1 and CDR2 sequences are GTSNPN and SVGIG (reference sequence). This CDR3 is 20 amino acids long. The CDR3 loop is CAWSRGGSGTTARTGKGYTF. CDR3 bases: TGTGCCTGGAGTCGTGGGGGCTCCGGGACCACGGCGAGGACAGGGAAGGGCTACACCTTC.

This chain connects TRBV29-1 to TRBJ2-1, with TRBD1 matching over 9 bases. Germline V gene lookup returns CDR1 SQVTM and CDR2 ANQGSEA. Trimming took 1 base from V and 5 from J; bases not matched to a gene: 18. The CDR3 length is 19 residues. The CDR3 region has the DNA TGCAGCGTTGAAGTAACAGGGGGCCTTCATCTAGGCCGGCACAATGAGCAGTTCTTC. It encodes CSVEVTGGLHLGRHNEQFF.

The rearrangement links TRBV18 to TRBJ1-1; D gene unclear. Trimming removed 3 bases at V and 3 bases at J, with 8 bases between. Germline CDR1 KGHSH, CDR2 LQKENI. The CDR3 length is 13 residues. DNA for the CDR3: TGTGCCAGCTCACCGGGCGTGGACACTGAAGCTTTCTTT. Its protein product is CASSPGVDTEAFF.

This rearrangement joins TRBV2 to TRBJ2-5; 13 nucleotides align to TRBD2. The germline CDR1 and CDR2 sequences are SNHLY and FYNNEI. There are 16 residues in the CDR3. J gave up 4 bases and V 7 bases, and 9 bases lay outside the gene matches. The CDR3: CASKGTSGAGGETQYF. The CDR3 nucleotides are TGTGCCAGCAAAGGGACTAGCGGGGCCGGCGGAGAGACCCAGTACTTC.

The chain links TRBV5-1 to TRBJ1-1; possible D gene TRBD1, 6 bases. Germline CDR1 and CDR2: SGHRS and YFSETQ. CDR3 size: 18 residues. With 2 bases removed from V and 7 bases from J, the gap between germline ends came to 27 bases. The CDR3: CASSFGGLMRPRSGEAFF. The CDR3 DNA follows: TGCGCCAGCAGCTTCGGGGGGCTAATGCGTCCTCGAAGTGGTGAAGCTTTCTTT.

The rearrangement joins TRBV6-5 to TRBJ2-1, with 8 bases matching TRBD2. Per germline, CDR1 MNHEY and CDR2 SVGAGI. V shed 4 bases, J shed 5 bases, and the junction held 10 bases outside the gene matches. The CDR3 covers 16 residues. CDR3 DNA sequence: TGTGCCAGCAGTTCCGGGGGGGTAGGGTATAACAATGAGCAGTTCTTC. Translated: CASSSGGVGYNNEQFF.

The genes are TRBV7-9 and TRBJ1-5; tentative D call: TRBD1 (5 bases). CDR3 size: 16 residues. Per germline, CDR1 SEHNR and CDR2 FQNEAQ (reference sequence). The V and J ends lost 3 bases and 1 base respectively, with 13 bases between them. The CDR3 DNA is TGTGCCAGCAGCTTCGGTTGGGGGGAGAGCAATCAGCCCCAGCATTTT. It translates to CASSFGWGESNQPQHF.

This sequence joins TRBV9 and TRBJ2-6; perhaps TRBD2 as D (5 bases). This CDR3 contains 15 residues. The germline CDR1 and CDR2 sequences are SGDLS and YYNGEE. V dropped 1 base and J dropped 4 bases, with 9 bases sitting between them. Here the CDR3 reads CASSVRGTGANVLTF. Written as DNA, the CDR3 is TGTGCCAGCAGCGTACGGGGTACCGGGGCCAACGTCCTGACTTTC.

This sequence joins TRBV7-2 and TRBJ1-1, with D possibly TRBD1 on 5 matching bases. V gave up 5 bases and J gave up 0 bases, with 16 bases separating them. The CDR3 loop spans 16 amino acids. Germline V gene lookup returns CDR1 SGHTA and CDR2 FQGNSA. The CDR3 sequence: CASSRGQSRMNTEAFF. Here the CDR3 DNA reads TGTGCCAGCAGCCGAGGACAAAGTAGGATGAACACTGAAGCTTTCTTT.